This note documents a single T cell receptor (beta chain) sequence. This clonotype was recorded at least ten times. Its antigen is unknown. The sample holds no much larger clone one base away, and base qualities are not on file. The CDR3 measures 13 amino acids from cysteine to phenylalanine. Only CDR3 DNA remains: 39 bases, in frame from the first base. Relative to germline, V is 7 bases shorter and J is 4 bases shorter, with 11 bases between their ends. The germline V gene provides CDR1 MNHNS and CDR2 SASEGT. The sample belongs to a study of T cell repertoires in cytomegalovirus infection (dated by TCRdb to between 2019 and 2020). Some background on the complete study: Donor HLA type was relevant to the analysis, because carriage of CMV infection together with the matching HLA type was indicated by public TCR beta signatures.

What the study reported, not specific to this receptor: In the ex vivo response, HLA-C-restricted CMV-specific TCR beta clonotypes were dominant, and in two of eight donors the single most frequent clonotype came from this HLA-C-restricted group. In both this cohort and an independent roughly 400-donor cohort, the cumulative frequency of public TCR beta family members distinguished carriers of CMV infection plus the relevant HLA type.

This sample was sequenced with an Illumina HiSeq 1500. TCRdb ran its own pipeline on the public reads, namely fastp trimming at Q25 and MiXCR clone calling, and kept in-frame beta chains. For every CDR3 protein sequence, its rows merge into one entry that carries the most common genes and DNA. This sample is represented by over 300,000 distinct CDR3 sequences; 17% of them were singletons. The leading ten clones occupy around 12% of the sample. This TCR was sampled from a human donor in good health (CMV status not recorded). Some clones in this sample may be carry-over from other donors' samples. The chain couples TRBV6-1 to TRBJ1-5; no D segment can be confidently identified. Material for sequencing was PBMCs. The CDR3 loop reads CASTNDPNQPQHF. The DNA sequence is as follows: TGTGCCAGCACTAATGACCCTAATCAGCCCCAGCATTTT.